These 10 T cell receptor beta chains originate from one sample sequenced in a study of cytomegalovirus exposure and HLA in healthy donors. Produced via immunoSEQ multiplex PCR; TCRdb's table is partial and in-frame only. This table has some 170,000 clones, about 86% appearing once. Specimen: PBMCs. The receptors here all came from a woman aged 25 to 39 in good health and CMV-seronegative.

This sequence joins TRBV5-5 and TRBJ1-2; 8 nucleotides match TRBD1. In germline, CDR1 is SGHKS, CDR2 YYEKEE (reference sequence). The CDR3 has 17 amino acids. The J segment lost 8 bases and the V segment lost 0 bases, leaving 15 bases of the junction unmatched. The CDR3: CASSLGRGLSINFGYTF. CDR3 nucleotides: TGTGCCAGCAGCTTGGGCAGGGGGCTCAGTATAAACTTCGGCTACACCTTC.

The CDR3 is CALILTANYGYTF. The CDR3 DNA follows: TGTGCCTTAATCCTGACAGCTAACTATGGCTACACCTTC. The chain recombines TRBV30 with TRBJ1-2; tentative D call: TRBD1 (5 bases). Germline V gene data show CDR1 as GTSNPN and CDR2 as SVGIG (reference sequence). Trimming removed 7 bases at V and 0 bases at J, with 12 bases between. This CDR3 region has 13 residues.

The rearrangement links TRBV6-1 to TRBJ1-1; 7 nucleotides align to TRBD1. Germline-derived CDR1 and CDR2 are MNHNS and SASEGT. The CDR3 totals 15 residues. Losses at the gene ends were 6 bases for V and 0 bases for J; bases not matched to a gene: 7. The CDR3: CASSRGTAVNTEAFF. Written as DNA, the CDR3 is TGTGCCAGCAGCCGCGGGACAGCTGTGAACACTGAAGCTTTCTTT.

The CDR3 loop is CASSVTGGYEQYF. The CDR3, as DNA: TGTGCCAGCAGCGTTACAGGGGGCTACGAGCAGTACTTC. The chain links TRBV5-4 to TRBJ2-7, with 8 bases identical to TRBD1. Looked up from germline, CDR1 is SGHNT and CDR2 is YYREEE (reference sequence). After removal of 4 bases from V and 3 bases from J, the junction contained 3 bases not matched to a gene. The CDR3 is 13 residues long. The variable domain in full, with the rest retrieved from reference TRBV5-4 and TRBJ2-7, is ETGVTQSPTHLIKTRGQQVTLRCSSQSGHNTVSWYQQALGQGPQFIFQYYREEENGRGNFPPRFSGLQFPNYSSELNVNALELDDSALYLCASSVTGGYEQYFGPGTRLTVT.

This rearrangement joins TRBV18 to TRBJ2-1, with 8 bases fitting TRBD1. The CDR3 spans 17 residues. Trimming cost V 1 base and J 0 bases; bases outside gene matches: 5. CDR1 and CDR2 from the germline V gene are KGHSH and LQKENI. CDR3 sequence reads: CASSPLGQGSSYNEQFF. CDR3 nucleotide sequence: TGTGCCAGCTCACCACTCGGACAGGGAAGCTCCTACAATGAGCAGTTCTTC.

The CDR3 region is CASSTGTSGGPYNEQFF. CDR3 nucleotide sequence: TGCGCCAGCAGCACCGGGACTAGCGGGGGACCCTACAATGAGCAGTTCTTC. The J gene is TRBJ2-1, the V gene TRBV5-1, with TRBD2 matching 14 bases. CDR1 and CDR2 from the germline V gene are SGHRS and YFSETQ. The CDR3 has 17 residues. The junction had 5 bases not matched to a gene; V was cut back by 4 bases and J by 2 bases.

The chain recombines TRBV15 with TRBJ2-1; D is unclear. V lost 0 bases, J lost 6 bases, and 12 bases lay in between. The germline gives CDR1 LNHNV, CDR2 YYDKDF (reference sequence). The length of the CDR3 is 15 residues. For the CDR3, the DNA is TGTGCCACCAGCAGAGATGCCGCAGGTTCCAATGAGCAGTTCTTC. This sequence encodes CATSRDAAGSNEQFF.

This clone has a handful of counts. The rearrangement joins TRBV7-8 to TRBJ1-6, with 8 bases that match TRBD1. The V gene end was trimmed by 0 bases and the J gene end by 5 bases; junction bases not matched to a gene: 9. The germline CDR1 and CDR2 sequences are SGHVS and FQNEAQ. The CDR3 spans 18 residues. CDR3 nucleotide sequence: TGTGCCAGCAGCTTAGCGGAGTCAGGGACAGGCCATAATTCACCCCTCCACTTT. Encoded protein: CASSLAESGTGHNSPLHF.

This chain joins TRBV6-1 and TRBJ1-2; 8 positions agree with TRBD1. The CDR3 extends over 16 amino acids. The germline gives CDR1 MNHNS, CDR2 SASEGT. The V gene end was trimmed by 1 base and the J gene end by 2 bases; junction bases not matched to a gene: 6. This CDR3 is CASSEDGQGTNYGYTF. The CDR3, as DNA: TGTGCCAGCAGTGAAGATGGACAGGGCACGAACTATGGCTACACCTTC.

The V gene is TRBV7-6, the J gene TRBJ1-4, with 7 nucleotides matching TRBD1. Unmatched junction bases numbered 13, after V lost 0 bases and J lost 6 bases. Germline V gene data show CDR1 as SGHVS and CDR2 as FNYEAQ. The CDR3 has 18 residues. This CDR3 reads CASSLAITPGTAHEKLFF. The CDR3 DNA follows: TGTGCCAGCAGCTTAGCAATAACTCCCGGGACAGCCCATGAAAAACTGTTTTTT.